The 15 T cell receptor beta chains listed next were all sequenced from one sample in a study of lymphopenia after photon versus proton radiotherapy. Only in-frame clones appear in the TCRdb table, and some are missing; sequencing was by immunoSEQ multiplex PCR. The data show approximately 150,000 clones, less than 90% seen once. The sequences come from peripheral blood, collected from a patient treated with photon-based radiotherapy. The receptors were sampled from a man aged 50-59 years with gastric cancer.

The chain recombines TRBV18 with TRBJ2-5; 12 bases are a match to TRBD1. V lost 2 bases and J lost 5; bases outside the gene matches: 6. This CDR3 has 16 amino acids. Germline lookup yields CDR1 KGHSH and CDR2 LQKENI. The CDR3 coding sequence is TGTGCCAGCTCACCAAGCGGGACAGGGGGCGCGGAGACCCAGTACTTC. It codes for CASSPSGTGGAETQYF.

The CDR3 loop is CASSLQGAGGELFF. CDR3 nucleotides: TGTGCCAGCAGTTTACAGGGGGCGGGCGGGGAGCTGTTTTTT. The chain links TRBV28 to TRBJ2-2; TRBD1 matches at 8 bases. The germline CDR1 and CDR2 sequences are MDHEN and SYDVKM. CDR3 length: 14 amino acids. V shed 2 bases, J shed 7 bases, and the junction held 3 bases outside the gene matches.

The CDR3 loop reads CASSLGRERGYTF. The CDR3 nucleotides are TGTGCCAGCAGCTTGGGGAGAGAGAGAGGCTACACCTTC. This sequence joins TRBV5-6 and TRBJ1-2; no clear D. Germline V lookup: CDR1 SGHDT, CDR2 YYEEEE. This CDR3 has 13 residues. Trimming pared 0 bases from V and 8 bases from J, leaving 11 bases between.

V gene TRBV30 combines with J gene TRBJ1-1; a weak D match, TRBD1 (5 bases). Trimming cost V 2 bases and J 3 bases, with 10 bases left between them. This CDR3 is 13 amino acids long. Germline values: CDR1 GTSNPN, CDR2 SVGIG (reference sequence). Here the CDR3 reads CAWSFRGYTEAFF. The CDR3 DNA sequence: TGTGCCTGGAGTTTTAGGGGTTACACTGAAGCTTTCTTT.

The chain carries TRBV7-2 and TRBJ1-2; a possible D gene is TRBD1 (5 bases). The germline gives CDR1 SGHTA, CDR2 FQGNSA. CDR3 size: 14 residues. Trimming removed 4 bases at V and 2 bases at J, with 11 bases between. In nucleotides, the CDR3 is TGTGCCAGCAGCTCCACGACAGCCAACTATGGCTACACCTTC. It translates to CASSSTTANYGYTF.

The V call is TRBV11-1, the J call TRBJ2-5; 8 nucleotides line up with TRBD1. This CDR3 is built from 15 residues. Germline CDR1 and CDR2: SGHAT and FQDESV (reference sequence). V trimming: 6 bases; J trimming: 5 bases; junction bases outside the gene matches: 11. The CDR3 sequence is CASRPGTGGGETQYF. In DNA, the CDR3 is TGTGCCAGCAGGCCGGGGACAGGCGGTGGGGAGACCCAGTACTTC.

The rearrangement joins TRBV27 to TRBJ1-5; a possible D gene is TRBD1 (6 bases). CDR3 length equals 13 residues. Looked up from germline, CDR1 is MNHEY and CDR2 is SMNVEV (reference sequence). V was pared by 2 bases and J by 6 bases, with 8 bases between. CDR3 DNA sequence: TGTGCCAGCAGTTTAGGGACAAGTCAGCCCCAGCATTTT. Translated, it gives CASSLGTSQPQHF.

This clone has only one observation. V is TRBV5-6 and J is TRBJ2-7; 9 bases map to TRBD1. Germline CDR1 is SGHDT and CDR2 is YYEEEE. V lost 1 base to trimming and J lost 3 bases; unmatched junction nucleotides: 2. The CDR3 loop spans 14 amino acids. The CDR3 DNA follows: TGTGCCAGCAGCTTGCCGGGACAGGGCTACGAGCAGTACTTC. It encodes CASSLPGQGYEQYF.

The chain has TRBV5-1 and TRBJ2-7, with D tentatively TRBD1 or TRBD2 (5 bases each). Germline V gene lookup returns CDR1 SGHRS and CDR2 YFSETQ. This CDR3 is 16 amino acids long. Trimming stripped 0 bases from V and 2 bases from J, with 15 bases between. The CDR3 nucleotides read TGCGCCAGCAGCTTGGGTTCGAGGGGAGCAGCCTACGAGCAGTACTTC. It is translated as CASSLGSRGAAYEQYF.

DNA of the CDR3: TGTGCCAGCAGCTTAGCCAGGGGAGGGGCCTACAATGAGCAGTTCTTC. The encoded protein is CASSLARGGAYNEQFF. The V call is TRBV7-9, the J call TRBJ2-1; D is possibly TRBD2 (7 bases). This CDR3 spans 16 amino acids. V lost 0 bases and J lost 2, with 11 bases in between. The germline V gene has CDR1 SEHNR and CDR2 FQNEAQ (reference sequence).

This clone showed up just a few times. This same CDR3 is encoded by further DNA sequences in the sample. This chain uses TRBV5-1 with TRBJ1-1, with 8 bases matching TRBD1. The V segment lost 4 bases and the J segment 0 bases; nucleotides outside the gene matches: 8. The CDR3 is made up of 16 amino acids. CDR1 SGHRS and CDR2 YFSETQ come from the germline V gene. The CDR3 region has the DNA TGCGCCAGCAGCCGGGGGGACAGGCGATTGAACACTGAAGCTTTCTTT. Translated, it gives CASSRGDRRLNTEAFF.

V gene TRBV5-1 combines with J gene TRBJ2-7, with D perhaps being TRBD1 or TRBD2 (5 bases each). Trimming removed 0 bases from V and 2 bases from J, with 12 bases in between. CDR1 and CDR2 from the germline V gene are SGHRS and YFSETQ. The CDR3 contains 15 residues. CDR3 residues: CASSLERGPTYEQYF. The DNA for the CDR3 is TGCGCCAGCAGCTTGGAAAGGGGACCTACCTACGAGCAGTACTTC. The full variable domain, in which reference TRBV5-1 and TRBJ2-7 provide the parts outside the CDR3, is KAGVTQTPRYLIKTRGQQVTLSCSPISGHRSVSWYQQTPGQGLQFLFEYFSETQRNKGNFPGRFSGRQFSNSRSEMNVSTLELGDSALYLCASSLERGPTYEQYFGPGTRLTVT.

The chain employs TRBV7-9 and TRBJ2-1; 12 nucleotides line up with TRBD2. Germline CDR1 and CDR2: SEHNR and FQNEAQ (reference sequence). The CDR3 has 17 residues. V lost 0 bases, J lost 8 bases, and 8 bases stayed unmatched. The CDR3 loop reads CASSLALASGRAYEQFF. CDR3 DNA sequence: TGTGCCAGCAGCTTAGCCCTCGCTAGCGGGAGGGCGTATGAGCAGTTCTTC.

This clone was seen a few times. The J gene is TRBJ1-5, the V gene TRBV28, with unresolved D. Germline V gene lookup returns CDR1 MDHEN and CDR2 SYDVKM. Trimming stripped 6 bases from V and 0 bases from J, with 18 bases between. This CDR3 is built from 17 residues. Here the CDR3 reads CASRRLRNPYSNQPQHF. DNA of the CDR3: TGTGCCAGCAGAAGGCTCAGGAACCCTTATAGCAATCAGCCCCAGCATTTT.

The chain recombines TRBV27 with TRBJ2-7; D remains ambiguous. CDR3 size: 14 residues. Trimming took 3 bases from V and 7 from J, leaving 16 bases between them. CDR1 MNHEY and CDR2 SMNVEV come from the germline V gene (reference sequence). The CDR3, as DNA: TGTGCCAGCAGTTTTTCGGACGCCACTCGAGAGCAGTACTTC. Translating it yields CASSFSDATREQYF.